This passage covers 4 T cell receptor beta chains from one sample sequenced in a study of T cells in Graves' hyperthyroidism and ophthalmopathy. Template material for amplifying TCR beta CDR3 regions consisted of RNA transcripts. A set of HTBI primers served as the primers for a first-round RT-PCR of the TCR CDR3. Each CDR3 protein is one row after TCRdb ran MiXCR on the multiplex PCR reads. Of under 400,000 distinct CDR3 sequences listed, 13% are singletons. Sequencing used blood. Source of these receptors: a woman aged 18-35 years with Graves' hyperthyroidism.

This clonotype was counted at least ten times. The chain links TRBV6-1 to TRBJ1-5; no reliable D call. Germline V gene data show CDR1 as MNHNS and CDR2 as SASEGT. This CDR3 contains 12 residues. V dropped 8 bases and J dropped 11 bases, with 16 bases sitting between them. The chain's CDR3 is CASWTAPGAQHF. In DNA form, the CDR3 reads TGTGCCAGCTGGACGGCCCCCGGGGCCCAGCATTTT.

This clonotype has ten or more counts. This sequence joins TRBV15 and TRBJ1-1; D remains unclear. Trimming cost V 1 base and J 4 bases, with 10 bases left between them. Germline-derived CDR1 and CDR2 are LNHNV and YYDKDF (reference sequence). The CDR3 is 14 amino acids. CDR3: CATSRATPGTEAFF. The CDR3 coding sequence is TGTGCCACCAGCAGAGCCACTCCGGGCACTGAAGCTTTCTTT.

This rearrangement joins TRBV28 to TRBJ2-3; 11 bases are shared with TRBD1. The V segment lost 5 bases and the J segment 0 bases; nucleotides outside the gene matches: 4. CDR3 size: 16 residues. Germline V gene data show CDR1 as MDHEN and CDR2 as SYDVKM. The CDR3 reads CASSKGTGGSTDTQYF. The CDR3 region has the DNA TGTGCCAGCAGTAAAGGGACAGGGGGAAGCACAGATACGCAGTATTTT. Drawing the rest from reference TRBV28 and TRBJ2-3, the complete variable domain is DVKVTQSSRYLVKRTGEKVFLECVQDMDHENMFWYRQDPGLGLRLIYFSYDVKMKEKGDIPEGYSVSREKKERFSLILESASTNQTSMYLCASSKGTGGSTDTQYFGPGTRLTVL.

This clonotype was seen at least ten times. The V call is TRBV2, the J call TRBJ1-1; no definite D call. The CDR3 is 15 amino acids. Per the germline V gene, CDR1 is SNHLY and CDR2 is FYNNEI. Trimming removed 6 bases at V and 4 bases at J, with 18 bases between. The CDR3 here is CASSELWKRGTEAFF. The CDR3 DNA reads TGTGCCAGCAGCGAGCTTTGGAAGCGGGGCACTGAAGCTTTCTTT.